The present T cell receptor (beta chain) was sequenced within a study of PD-1 blockade in classical Hodgkin lymphoma. About the study: Once every 2 weeks, patients received intravenous nivolumab at 3 mg/kg. Study-wide results and limits: Complete responders' diversity at baseline resembled that of newly diagnosed patients. CD4+ TCR diversity rose significantly by C4D1, and CD8+ TCR diversity did not.

Per the germline V gene, CDR1 is KGHSH and CDR2 is LQKENI. The CDR3 runs 13 residues. V was clipped by 5 bases and J by 6 bases; unmatched bases: 6. Data came from immunoSEQ multiplex PCR; TCRdb stores just in-frame clones and leaves some out. The sample records about 97,000 clones, around 88% being singletons. Turning to this clone: Its antigen is not identified.

No patient escaped relapse after autologous stem cell transplantation, and brentuximab vedotin exposure varied. This sequence originates from a human donor with classical Hodgkin lymphoma. This chain connects TRBV18 to TRBJ1-2; TRBD1 matches 7 bases. This material consisted of peripheral blood mononuclear cells (PBMCs), taken before the second cycle of nivolumab. The CDR3 spells CASSSTGKDGYTF. CDR3 DNA sequence: TGTGCCAGCTCATCGACAGGGAAGGATGGCTACACCTTC.